The subject of this entry is one TCR beta chain. Its antigen remains unidentified. These data come from a study of tumor-infiltrating lymphocytes in primary liver carcinoma. From unsorted bulk tissue weighing roughly 17-32 mg, DNA and RNA were co-extracted. The authors made TCR beta cDNA from 500 ng total RNA with a constant-region primer. For TCR beta, libraries were produced by three nested multiplex PCR rounds using slightly modified ARM-PCR. Two initial PCR rounds of around 9 cycles each paired TRBV1-TRBV30 forward primers with a C-beta reverse primer. TCRdb passed the multiplex PCR reads through MiXCR, listing each CDR3 protein once. The sample has around 190,000 distinct CDR3 sequences, around four fifths seen once. Germline CDR1 is SGHNT and CDR2 is YENEEA. V dropped 9 bases and J dropped 5; count of bases not matched to a gene: 19. The CDR3 spans 17 residues. Study results and caveats: It was observed that only about 7.5-25% of the top clones appeared in every one of the five tumor regions.

The TCR originated in a man between 40 and 49 years old with primary liver carcinoma and hepatitis B virus infection. The source material was tumor tissue from primary liver carcinoma. The chain has TRBV11-3 and TRBJ2-3, with 8 bases matching TRBD1. This CDR3 reads CASSPWTGYGTIDTQYF. The CDR3 DNA reads as TGTGCCAGTAGCCCCTGGACAGGGTATGGGACGATAGATACGCAGTATTTT. The complete variable domain, with remaining parts taken from reference TRBV11-3 and TRBJ2-3, reads EAGVVQSPRYKIIEKKQPVAFWCNPISGHNTLYWYLQNLGQGPELLIRYENEEAVDDSQLPKDRFSAERLKGVDSTLKIQPAELGDSAVYLCASSPWTGYGTIDTQYFGPGTRLTVL.